There are a few counts of the clone carrying this T cell receptor beta chain. Its target is unknown. The data were taken from a study of beta chain features in type 1 diabetes. On the study more broadly: No age, gender or cell yield differences were seen between patients and healthy donors.

General observations from the study: Significant though moderate, a shortening of TCRB CDR3s appeared in all four CD4+ subsets of Type 1 diabetes patients. It was among patients, rather than healthy donors, that naive, central memory and Treg TCRB repertoires appeared more similar. Diminished insertions and augmented deletions at VDJ junctions characterized type 1 diabetes patients.

The investigators reverse transcribed all of the isolated RNA, so they sequenced expressed TCRB transcripts. Using immunoSEQ multiplex PCR, the repertoire was profiled, and TCRdb retains in-frame clones only, with some absent. Of some 270,000 clones listed, around 14% are singletons. The CDR3 is 16 residues long. Germline V CDR1 and CDR2: SGHRS, YFSETQ. The V end was cut by 4 bases, the J end by 1 base, with 15 bases between. The J gene is TRBJ1-3, the V gene TRBV5-1; D gene unclear. This TCR came from a woman aged 40 to 50 in good health. The material sequenced was naive CD4+ T cells from blood. In nucleotides, the CDR3 is TGCGCCAGCAGCCCTCTGGTAGCCCAATCTGGAAACACCATATATTTT. Residues: CASSPLVAQSGNTIYF.